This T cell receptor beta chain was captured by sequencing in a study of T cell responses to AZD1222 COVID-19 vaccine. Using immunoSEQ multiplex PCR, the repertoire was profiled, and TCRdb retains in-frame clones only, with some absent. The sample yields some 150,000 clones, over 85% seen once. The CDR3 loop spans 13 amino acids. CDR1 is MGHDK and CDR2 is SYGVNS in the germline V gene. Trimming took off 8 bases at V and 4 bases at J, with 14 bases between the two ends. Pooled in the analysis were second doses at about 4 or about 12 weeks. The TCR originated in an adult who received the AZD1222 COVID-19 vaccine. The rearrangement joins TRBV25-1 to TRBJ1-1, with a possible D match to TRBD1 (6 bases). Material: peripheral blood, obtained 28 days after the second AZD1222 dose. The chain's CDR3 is CASATPGATEAFF. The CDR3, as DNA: TGTGCCAGCGCTACTCCGGGGGCCACTGAAGCTTTCTTT.